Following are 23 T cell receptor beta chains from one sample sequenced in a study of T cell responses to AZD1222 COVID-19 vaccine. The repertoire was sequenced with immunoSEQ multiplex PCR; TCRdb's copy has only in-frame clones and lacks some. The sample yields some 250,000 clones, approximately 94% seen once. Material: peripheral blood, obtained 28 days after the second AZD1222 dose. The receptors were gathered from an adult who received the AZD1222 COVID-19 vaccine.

The chain's CDR3 is CASSPPPGTGSYNEQFF. CDR3 nucleotide sequence: TGTGCCAGCAGTCCCCCCCCCGGGACAGGGTCCTACAATGAGCAGTTCTTC. The chain has TRBV28 and TRBJ2-1; 9 nucleotides line up with TRBD1. Trimming cost V 5 bases and J 1 base; bases outside gene matches: 9. This CDR3 is 17 amino acids long. From germline, CDR1 is MDHEN and CDR2 SYDVKM.

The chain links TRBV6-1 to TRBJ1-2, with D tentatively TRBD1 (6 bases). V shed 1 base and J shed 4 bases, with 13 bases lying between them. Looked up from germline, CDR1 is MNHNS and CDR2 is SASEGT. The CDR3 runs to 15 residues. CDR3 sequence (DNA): TGTGCCAGCAGTGAAGGGCCGGGGGCCCCCTATGGCTACACCTTC. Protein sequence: CASSEGPGAPYGYTF.

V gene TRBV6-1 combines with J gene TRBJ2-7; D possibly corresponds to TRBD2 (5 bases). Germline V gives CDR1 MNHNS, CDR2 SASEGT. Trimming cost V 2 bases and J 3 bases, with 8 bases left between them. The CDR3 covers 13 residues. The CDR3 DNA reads TGTGCCAGCAGTGAACCAGGAGGCTACGAGCAGTACTTC. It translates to CASSEPGGYEQYF.

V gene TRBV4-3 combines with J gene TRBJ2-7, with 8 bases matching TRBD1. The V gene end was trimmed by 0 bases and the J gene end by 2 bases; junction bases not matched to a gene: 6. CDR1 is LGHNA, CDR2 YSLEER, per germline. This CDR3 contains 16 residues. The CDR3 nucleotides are TGCGCCAGCAGCCAAGATGAGCTACAGGGGGCCTACGAGCAGTACTTC. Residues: CASSQDELQGAYEQYF.

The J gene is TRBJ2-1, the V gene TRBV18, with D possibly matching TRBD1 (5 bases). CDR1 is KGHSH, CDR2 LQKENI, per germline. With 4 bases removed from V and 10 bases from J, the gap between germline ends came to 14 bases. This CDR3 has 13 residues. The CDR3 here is CASSHSRVGEQFF. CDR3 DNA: TGTGCCAGCTCACATTCCAGGGTAGGGGAGCAGTTCTTC. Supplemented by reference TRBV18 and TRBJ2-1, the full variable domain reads NAGVMQNPRHLVRRRGQEARLRCSPMKGHSHVYWYRQLPEEGLKFMVYLQKENIIDESGMPKERFSAEFPKEGPSILRIQQVVRGDSAAYFCASSHSRVGEQFFGPGTRLTVL.

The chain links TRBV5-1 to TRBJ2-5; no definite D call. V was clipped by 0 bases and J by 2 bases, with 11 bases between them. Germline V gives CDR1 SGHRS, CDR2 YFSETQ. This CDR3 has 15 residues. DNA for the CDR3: TGCGCCAGCAGCTTGGATTCCCTGGCACAAGAGACCCAGTACTTC. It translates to CASSLDSLAQETQYF.

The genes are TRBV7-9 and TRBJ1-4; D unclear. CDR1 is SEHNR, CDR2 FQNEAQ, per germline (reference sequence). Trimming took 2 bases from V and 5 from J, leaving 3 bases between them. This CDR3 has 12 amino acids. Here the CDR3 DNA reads TGTGCCAGCAGCTTACAGAATGAAAAACTGTTTTTT. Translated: CASSLQNEKLFF.

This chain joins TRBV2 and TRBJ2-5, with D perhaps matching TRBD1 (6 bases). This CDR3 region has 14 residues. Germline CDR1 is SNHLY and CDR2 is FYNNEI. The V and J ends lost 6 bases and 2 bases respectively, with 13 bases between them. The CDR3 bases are TGTGCCAGCAGCGTTGACAGGACTCAAGAGACCCAGTACTTC. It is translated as CASSVDRTQETQYF.

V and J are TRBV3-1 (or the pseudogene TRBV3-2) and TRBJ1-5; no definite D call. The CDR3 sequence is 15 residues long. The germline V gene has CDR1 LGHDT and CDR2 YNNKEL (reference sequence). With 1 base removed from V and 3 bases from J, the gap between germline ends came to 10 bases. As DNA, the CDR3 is TGTGCCAGCAGCCAAGGGCGCACGGTCAATCAGCCCCAGCATTTT. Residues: CASSQGRTVNQPQHF.

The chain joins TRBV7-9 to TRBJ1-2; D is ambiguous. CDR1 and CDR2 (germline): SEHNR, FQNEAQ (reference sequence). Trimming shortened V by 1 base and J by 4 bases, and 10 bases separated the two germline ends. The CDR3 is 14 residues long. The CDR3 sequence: CASSLGAESYGYTF. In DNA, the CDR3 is TGTGCCAGCAGCTTAGGTGCGGAAAGCTATGGCTACACCTTC.

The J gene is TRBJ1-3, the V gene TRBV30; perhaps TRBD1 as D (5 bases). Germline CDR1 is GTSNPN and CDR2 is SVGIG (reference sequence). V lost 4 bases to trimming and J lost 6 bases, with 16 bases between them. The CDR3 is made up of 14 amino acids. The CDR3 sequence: CAWTRGVGENTIYF. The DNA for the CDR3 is TGTGCCTGGACCCGAGGGGTCGGAGAAAACACCATATATTTT.

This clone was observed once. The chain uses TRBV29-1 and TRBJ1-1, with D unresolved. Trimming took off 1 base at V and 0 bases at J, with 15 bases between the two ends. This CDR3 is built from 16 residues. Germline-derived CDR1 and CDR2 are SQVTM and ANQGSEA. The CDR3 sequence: CSVEAPYEVMNTEAFF. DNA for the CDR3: TGCAGCGTTGAAGCCCCTTACGAGGTCATGAACACTGAAGCTTTCTTT.

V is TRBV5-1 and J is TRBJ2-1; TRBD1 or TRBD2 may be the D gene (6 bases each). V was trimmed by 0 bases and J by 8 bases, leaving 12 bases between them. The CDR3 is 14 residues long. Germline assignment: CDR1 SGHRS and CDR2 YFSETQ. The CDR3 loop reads CASSLDGGGDEQFF. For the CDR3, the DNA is TGCGCCAGCAGCTTGGACGGGGGCGGCGATGAGCAGTTCTTC.

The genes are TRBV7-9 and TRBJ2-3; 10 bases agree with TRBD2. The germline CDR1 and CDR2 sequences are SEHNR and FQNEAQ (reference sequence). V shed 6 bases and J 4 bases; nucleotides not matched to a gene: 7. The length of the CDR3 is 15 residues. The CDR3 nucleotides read TGTGCCAGCAGTGACAGCGGGGGGGCTTCAGATACGCAGTATTTT. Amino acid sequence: CASSDSGGASDTQYF.

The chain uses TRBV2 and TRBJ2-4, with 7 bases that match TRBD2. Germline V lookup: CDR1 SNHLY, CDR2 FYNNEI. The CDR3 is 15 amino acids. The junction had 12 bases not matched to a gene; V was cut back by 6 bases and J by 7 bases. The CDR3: CASRTTTSTGNIQYF. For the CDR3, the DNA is TGTGCCAGCAGGACTACGACTAGCACGGGTAACATTCAGTACTTC.

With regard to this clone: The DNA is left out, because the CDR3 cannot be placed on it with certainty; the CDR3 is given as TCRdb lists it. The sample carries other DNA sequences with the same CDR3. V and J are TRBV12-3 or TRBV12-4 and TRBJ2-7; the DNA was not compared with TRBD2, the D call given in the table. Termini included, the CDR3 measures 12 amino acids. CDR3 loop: CASSSSSYEQYF.

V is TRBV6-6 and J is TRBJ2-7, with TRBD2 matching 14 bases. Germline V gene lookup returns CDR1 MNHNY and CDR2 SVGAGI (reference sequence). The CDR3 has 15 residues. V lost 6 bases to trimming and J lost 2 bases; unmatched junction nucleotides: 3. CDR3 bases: TGTGCCAGCAGAATGGGACTAGCGGGAGCCTACGAGCAGTACTTC. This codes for CASRMGLAGAYEQYF.

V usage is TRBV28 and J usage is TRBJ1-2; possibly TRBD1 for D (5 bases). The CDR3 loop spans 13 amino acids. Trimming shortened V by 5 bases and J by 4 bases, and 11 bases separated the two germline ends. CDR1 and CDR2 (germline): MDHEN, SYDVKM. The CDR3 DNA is TGTGCCAGCAGTCCAAGGGGATTCTATGGCTACACCTTC. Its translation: CASSPRGFYGYTF.

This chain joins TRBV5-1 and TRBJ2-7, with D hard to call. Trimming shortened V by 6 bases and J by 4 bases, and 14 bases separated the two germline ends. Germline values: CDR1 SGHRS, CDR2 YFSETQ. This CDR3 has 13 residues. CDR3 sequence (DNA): TGCGCCAGCACCAAAAGCCCGACTTACGAGCAGTACTTC. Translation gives CASTKSPTYEQYF.

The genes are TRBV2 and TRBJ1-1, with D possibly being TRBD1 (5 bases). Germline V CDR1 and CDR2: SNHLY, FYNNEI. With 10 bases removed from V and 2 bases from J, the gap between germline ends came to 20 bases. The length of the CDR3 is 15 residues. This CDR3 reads CATSGLLGHNTEAFF. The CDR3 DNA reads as TGTGCCACCTCGGGACTTCTCGGCCATAACACTGAAGCTTTCTTT.

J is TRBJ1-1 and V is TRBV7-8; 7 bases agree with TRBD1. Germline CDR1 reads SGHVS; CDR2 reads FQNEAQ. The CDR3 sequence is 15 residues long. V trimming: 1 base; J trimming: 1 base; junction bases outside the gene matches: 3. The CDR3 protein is CASSLVRTGNTEAFF. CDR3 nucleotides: TGTGCCAGCAGCTTAGTGAGGACAGGGAACACTGAAGCTTTCTTT. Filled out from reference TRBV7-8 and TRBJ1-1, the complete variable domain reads GAGVSQSPRYKVAKRGQDVALRCDPISGHVSLFWYQQALGQGPEFLTYFQNEAQLDKSGLPSDRFFAERPEGSVSTLKIQRTQQEDSAVYLCASSLVRTGNTEAFFGQGTRLTVV.

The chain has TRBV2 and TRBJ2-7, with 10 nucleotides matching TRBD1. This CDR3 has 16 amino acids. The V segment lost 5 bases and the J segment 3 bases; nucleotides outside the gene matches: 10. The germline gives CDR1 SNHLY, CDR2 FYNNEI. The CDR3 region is CASSRRQGATLYEQYF. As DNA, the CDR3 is TGTGCCAGCAGTCGTAGACAGGGGGCCACACTCTACGAGCAGTACTTC.

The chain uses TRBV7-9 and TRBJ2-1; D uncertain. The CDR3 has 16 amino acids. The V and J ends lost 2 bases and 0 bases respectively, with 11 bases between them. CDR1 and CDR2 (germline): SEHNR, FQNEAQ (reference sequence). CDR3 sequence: CASSLRASYSYNEQFF. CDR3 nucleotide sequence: TGTGCCAGCAGCTTACGGGCGTCGTACTCCTACAATGAGCAGTTCTTC.